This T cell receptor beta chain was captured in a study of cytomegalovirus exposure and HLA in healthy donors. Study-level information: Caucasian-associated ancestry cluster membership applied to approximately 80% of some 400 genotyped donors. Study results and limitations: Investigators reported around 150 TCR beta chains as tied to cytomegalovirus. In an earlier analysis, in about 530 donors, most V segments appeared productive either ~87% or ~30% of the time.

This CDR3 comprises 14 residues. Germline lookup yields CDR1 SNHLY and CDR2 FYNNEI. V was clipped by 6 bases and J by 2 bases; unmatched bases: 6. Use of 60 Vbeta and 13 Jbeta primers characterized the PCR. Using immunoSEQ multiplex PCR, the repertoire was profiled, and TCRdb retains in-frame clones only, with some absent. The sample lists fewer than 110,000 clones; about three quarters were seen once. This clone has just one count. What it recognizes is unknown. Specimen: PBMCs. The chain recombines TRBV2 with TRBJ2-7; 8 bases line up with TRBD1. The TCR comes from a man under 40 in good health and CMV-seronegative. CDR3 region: CASREQGGPYEQYF. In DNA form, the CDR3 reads TGTGCCAGCAGGGAACAGGGGGGCCCCTACGAGCAGTACTTC.